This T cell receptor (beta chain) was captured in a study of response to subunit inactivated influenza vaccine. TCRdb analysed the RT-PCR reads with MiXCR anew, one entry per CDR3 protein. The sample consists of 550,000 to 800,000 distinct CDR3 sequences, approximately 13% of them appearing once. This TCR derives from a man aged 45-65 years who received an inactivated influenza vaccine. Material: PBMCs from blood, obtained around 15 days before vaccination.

CDR3 nucleotide sequence: TGTGCCAGCGGGACTTCTAACTACAATGAGCAGTTCTTC. Its protein is CASGTSNYNEQFF. This chain links TRBV12-3 or TRBV12-4 with TRBJ2-1; D may be TRBD2 (6 bases). V lost 8 bases and J lost 3, with 11 bases in between. This CDR3 comprises 13 residues.